One sample yielded the 25 T cell receptor beta chains listed below, sequenced in a study of control samples from healthy donors and cancer patients. This table comes from immunoSEQ multiplex PCR, and its TCRdb copy is limited to in-frame clones, with some not included. The sample lists about 130,000 clones; roughly 90% were seen once. Sequencing was done on a sample of blood. These receptors were collected from a woman in her forties or fifties in good health.

This chain joins TRBV28 and TRBJ1-1, with no clear D. The CDR3 has 15 residues. In germline, CDR1 is MDHEN, CDR2 SYDVKM. Trimming removed 2 bases from V and 7 bases from J, with 17 bases in between. DNA of the CDR3: TGTGCCAGCAGTTTACTTGGGCAGAAGGCCAATGAAGCTTTCTTT. Its translation: CASSLLGQKANEAFF.

The sample holds one count of this clone. The genes are TRBV19 and TRBJ2-7; D is tentatively TRBD1 or TRBD2 (5 bases each). There are 17 residues in the CDR3. CDR1 and CDR2 (germline): LNHDA, SQIVND (reference sequence). V lost 3 bases and J 0 bases, leaving 18 bases between the germline ends. The CDR3, as DNA: TGTGCCAGTAGTATCGGAAGGGGCGGCGGGCGCTCCTACGAGCAGTACTTC. Protein: CASSIGRGGGRSYEQYF. The entire variable domain, with the rest obtained from reference TRBV19 and TRBJ2-7, is as follows: DGGITQSPKYLFRKEGQNVTLSCEQNLNHDAMYWYRQDPGQGLRLIYYSQIVNDFQKGDIAEGYSVSREKKESFPLTVTSAQKNPTAFYLCASSIGRGGGRSYEQYFGPGTRLTVT.

The chain couples TRBV28 to TRBJ1-3; no definite D call. CDR1 is MDHEN, CDR2 SYDVKM, per germline. This CDR3 comprises 11 residues. The ends were cut back, 8 bases at V and 2 bases at J, with 4 bases in the middle. The CDR3 sequence is CASWAGNTIYF. The CDR3 coding sequence is TGTGCCAGCTGGGCTGGAAACACCATATATTTT.

V is TRBV19 and J is TRBJ2-7, with 8 bases matching TRBD1. Per germline, CDR1 LNHDA and CDR2 SQIVND (reference sequence). This CDR3 has 14 residues. Trimming took 10 bases from V and 7 from J; bases not matched to a gene: 15. This chain's CDR3 is CATSARGRLREQYF. CDR3 in DNA: TGTGCCACTTCAGCCAGGGGGCGTTTGAGGGAGCAGTACTTC.

This sequence joins TRBV5-1 and TRBJ2-5; possible D gene TRBD1, 6 bases. This CDR3 has 14 residues. Germline V gene data show CDR1 as SGHRS and CDR2 as YFSETQ. The V end lost 0 bases, the J end lost 2 bases, and 8 bases lay between the germline ends. CDR3 coding DNA: TGCGCCAGCAGCTTGGTGGACAGTCAAGAGACCCAGTACTTC. Translated, it gives CASSLVDSQETQYF.

The chain recombines TRBV5-4 with TRBJ2-2, with D tentatively TRBD1 or TRBD2 (5 bases each). The germline CDR1 and CDR2 sequences are SGHNT and YYREEE (reference sequence). Trimming removed 4 bases from V and 4 bases from J, with 14 bases in between. The CDR3 runs to 15 residues. CDR3 DNA: TGTGCCAGCAGCCCTCCGGGACGGTCCACCGGGGAGCTGTTTTTT. Protein product: CASSPPGRSTGELFF.

V and J are TRBV2 and TRBJ2-2; 8 bases map to TRBD1. The CDR3 is 14 residues long. With 6 bases clipped from V and 4 bases from J, the junction kept 4 bases outside the gene matches. Germline lookup yields CDR1 SNHLY and CDR2 FYNNEI. The CDR3 region is CASRRQGSTGELFF. In nucleotides, the CDR3 is TGTGCCAGCAGAAGACAGGGGTCCACCGGGGAGCTGTTTTTT.

CDR3 residues: CASSERGRASTNEKLFF. In nucleotides, the CDR3 is TGTGCCAGCAGTGAGAGGGGGCGAGCATCAACTAATGAAAAACTGTTTTTT. The V and J genes are TRBV28 and TRBJ1-4; 7 nucleotides match TRBD1. Trimming cost V 5 bases and J 0 bases; bases outside gene matches: 9. The germline V gene encodes CDR1 MDHEN and CDR2 SYDVKM. This CDR3 region has 17 residues.

This chain uses TRBV19 with TRBJ1-4; D possibly corresponds to TRBD1 (5 bases). The CDR3 is made up of 16 amino acids. The germline V and J ends were trimmed by 0 bases and 4 bases, with 12 bases remaining between them. CDR1 and CDR2 (germline): LNHDA, SQIVND (reference sequence). DNA for the CDR3: TGTGCCAGTAGTATAGACCACAGGATGAGTAATGAAAAACTGTTTTTT. This encodes CASSIDHRMSNEKLFF. Full variable domain (missing parts from reference TRBV19 and TRBJ1-4): DGGITQSPKYLFRKEGQNVTLSCEQNLNHDAMYWYRQDPGQGLRLIYYSQIVNDFQKGDIAEGYSVSREKKESFPLTVTSAQKNPTAFYLCASSIDHRMSNEKLFFGSGTQLSVL.

The genes are TRBV2 and TRBJ2-6; 8 bases align to TRBD1. V shed 6 bases and J 0 bases; nucleotides not matched to a gene: 7. CDR1 is SNHLY and CDR2 is FYNNEI in the germline V gene. This CDR3 spans 17 amino acids. The CDR3 protein is CASRSAGGNSGANVLTF. For the CDR3, the DNA is TGTGCCAGCAGGTCTGCAGGGGGCAACTCTGGGGCCAACGTCCTGACTTTC.

This chain connects TRBV12-3 or TRBV12-4 to TRBJ1-5, with D perhaps TRBD1 (5 bases). This CDR3 region has 13 residues. V lost 7 bases and J lost 4, with 11 bases in between. The CDR3 region is CASTNAGNQPQHF. The DNA of the CDR3 is TGTGCCAGCACTAACGCAGGGAATCAGCCCCAGCATTTT.

The chain links TRBV19 to TRBJ2-7; D is unresolved. Germline CDR1 LNHDA, CDR2 SQIVND (reference sequence). Deletions cut 1 base from V and 1 base from J, with 5 bases between. The length of the CDR3 is 13 residues. The DNA for the CDR3 is TGTGCCAGTAGTATAGGACATTCCTACGAGCAGTACTTC. Protein: CASSIGHSYEQYF.

The rearrangement uses TRBV6-5 and TRBJ2-3; D might be TRBD1 (5 bases). V dropped 2 bases and J dropped 0 bases, with 6 bases sitting between them. The CDR3 has 14 residues. Looked up from germline, CDR1 is MNHEY and CDR2 is SVGAGI. The CDR3 sequence is CASSYRGSTDTQYF. CDR3 sequence (DNA): TGTGCCAGCAGTTACAGGGGTAGCACAGATACGCAGTATTTT.

The chain couples TRBV11-3 to TRBJ2-2, with 7 bases that match TRBD1. The length of the CDR3 is 17 residues. J gave up 3 bases and V 4 bases, and 11 bases lay outside the gene matches. Germline loops: CDR1 SGHNT, CDR2 YENEEA. The CDR3 spells CASSSATGTAYTGELFF. Here the CDR3 DNA reads TGTGCCAGCAGCTCAGCGACCGGGACAGCCTACACCGGGGAGCTGTTTTTT.

V is TRBV28 and J is TRBJ2-3; D is perhaps TRBD1 (6 bases). The CDR3 loop spans 14 amino acids. The germline V gene encodes CDR1 MDHEN and CDR2 SYDVKM. V was cut by 4 bases and J by 1 base, with 9 bases left in between. The CDR3 region is CASSSPGGTDTQYF. In DNA form, the CDR3 reads TGTGCCAGCAGTTCTCCAGGGGGCACAGATACGCAGTATTTT.

The chain has TRBV29-1 and TRBJ2-1; 9 bases line up with TRBD1. The CDR3 is 14 amino acids. V lost 3 bases to trimming and J lost 7 bases; unmatched junction nucleotides: 7. Per germline, CDR1 SQVTM and CDR2 ANQGSEA. CDR3 nucleotide sequence: TGCAGCGTTGAGACCGGACAGGGGAAAAATGAGCAGTTCTTC. Its protein product is CSVETGQGKNEQFF.

The chain joins TRBV7-2 to TRBJ1-4; no definite D call. In germline, CDR1 is SGHTA, CDR2 FQGNSA. This CDR3 spans 13 amino acids. Trimming left V 5 bases short and J 7 bases short, with 11 bases between. CDR3 loop: CASSGAVGEKLFF. CDR3 bases: TGTGCCAGCAGCGGTGCAGTCGGTGAAAAACTGTTTTTT.

V usage is TRBV28 and J usage is TRBJ2-3; 12 nucleotides line up with TRBD1. Germline CDR1 reads MDHEN; CDR2 reads SYDVKM. The CDR3 length is 17 residues. Trimming removed 1 base from V and 3 bases from J; junction bases left unmatched: 5. Here the CDR3 reads CASSLLPGQGATDTQYF. In nucleotides, the CDR3 is TGTGCCAGCAGTTTATTGCCGGGACAGGGGGCGACAGATACGCAGTATTTT. Together with reference TRBV28 and TRBJ2-3, the CDR3 gives the full variable domain: DVKVTQSSRYLVKRTGEKVFLECVQDMDHENMFWYRQDPGLGLRLIYFSYDVKMKEKGDIPEGYSVSREKKERFSLILESASTNQTSMYLCASSLLPGQGATDTQYFGPGTRLTVL.

The J gene is TRBJ1-2, the V gene TRBV19; D gene uncertain. Germline V gene sequence: CDR1 LNHDA, CDR2 SQIVND (reference sequence). This CDR3 contains 15 residues. V was clipped by 2 bases and J by 5 bases, with 15 bases between them. The CDR3 region has the DNA TGTGCCAGTAGTATAATGGGAGGTGAAGGATATGGCTACACCTTC. As protein: CASSIMGGEGYGYTF.

The CDR3 is CASSPGGQGGRETQYF. CDR3 bases: TGTGCCAGCAGTCCCGGCGGACAGGGGGGACGGGAGACCCAGTACTTC. The J gene is TRBJ2-5, the V gene TRBV28; 10 positions match TRBD1. After removal of 5 bases from V and 5 bases from J, the junction contained 11 bases not matched to a gene. Germline V gene lookup returns CDR1 MDHEN and CDR2 SYDVKM. CDR3 length: 16 residues.

CDR3 coding DNA: TGTGCCACCAGCAGGGCTGGCCCCCAGGGCTATGGCTACACCTTC. Protein product: CATSRAGPQGYGYTF. This chain links TRBV15 with TRBJ1-2, with D perhaps TRBD1 (5 bases). Germline CDR1 is LNHNV and CDR2 is YYDKDF (reference sequence). V lost 3 bases and J lost 4, with 15 bases in between. The CDR3 runs to 15 residues.

This sequence joins TRBV10-2 and TRBJ1-5, with 9 bases matching TRBD1. The CDR3 contains 16 residues. The ends lost 2 bases at V and 5 bases at J; junction bases unmatched: 7. Germline assignment: CDR1 WSHSY and CDR2 SAAADI. CDR3 sequence (DNA): TGCGCCAGCAGTGAGAGTGGGACAGGGTTCGATCAGCCCCAGCATTTT. Translating gives CASSESGTGFDQPQHF.

The chain has TRBV7-2 and TRBJ1-6; 7 bases agree with TRBD1. V lost 6 bases to trimming and J lost 8 bases; unmatched junction nucleotides: 7. Germline CDR1 SGHTA, CDR2 FQGNSA. CDR3 length: 14 residues. The CDR3 spells CASSIRTGDSPLHF. The CDR3, as DNA: TGTGCCAGCAGTATTAGAACAGGGGATTCACCCCTCCACTTT.

The CDR3, as DNA: TGTGCCAGCAGCCAGTGGGGCCAGGGTCGGGAGGGGCAGTACTTC. It yields the protein CASSQWGQGREGQYF. The chain is built from TRBV5-4 and TRBJ2-7; 8 bases align to TRBD2. From germline, CDR1 is SGHNT and CDR2 YYREEE (reference sequence). The trim removed 4 bases at V and 9 bases at J, leaving 15 bases unmatched. This CDR3 is built from 15 residues.

This sequence joins TRBV7-9 and TRBJ2-7; tentative D call: TRBD1 (5 bases). This CDR3 region has 16 residues. Germline values: CDR1 SEHNR, CDR2 FQNEAQ (reference sequence). Trimming took 3 bases from V and 0 from J, leaving 15 bases between them. CDR3: CASSFHRTVSSYEQYF. The CDR3 DNA reads as TGTGCCAGCAGCTTCCACAGGACGGTAAGCTCCTACGAGCAGTACTTC. The whole variable domain, remainder taken from reference TRBV7-9 and TRBJ2-7, is DTGVSQNPRHKITKRGQNVTFRCDPISEHNRLYWYRQTLGQGPEFLTYFQNEAQLEKSRLLSDRFSAERPKGSFSTLEIQRTEQGDSAMYLCASSFHRTVSSYEQYFGPGTRLTVT.